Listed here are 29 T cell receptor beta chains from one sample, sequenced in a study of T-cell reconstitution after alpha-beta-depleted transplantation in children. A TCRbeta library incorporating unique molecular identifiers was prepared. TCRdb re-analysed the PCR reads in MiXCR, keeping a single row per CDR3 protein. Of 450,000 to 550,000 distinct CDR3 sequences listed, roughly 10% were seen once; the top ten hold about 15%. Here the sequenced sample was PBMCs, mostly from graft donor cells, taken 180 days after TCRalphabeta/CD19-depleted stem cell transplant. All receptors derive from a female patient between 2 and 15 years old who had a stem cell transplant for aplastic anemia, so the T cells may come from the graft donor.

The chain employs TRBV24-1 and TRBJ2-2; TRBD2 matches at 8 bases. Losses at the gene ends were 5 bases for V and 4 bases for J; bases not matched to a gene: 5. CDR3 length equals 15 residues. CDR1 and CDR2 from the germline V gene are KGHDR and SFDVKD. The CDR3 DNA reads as TGTGCCACCAGTGGCGCGGGAGGCCTCACCGGGGAGCTGTTTTTT. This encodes CATSGAGGLTGELFF.

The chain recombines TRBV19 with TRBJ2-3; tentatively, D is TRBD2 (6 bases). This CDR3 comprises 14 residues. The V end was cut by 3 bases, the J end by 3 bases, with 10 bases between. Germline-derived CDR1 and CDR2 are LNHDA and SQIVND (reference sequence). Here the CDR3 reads CASSIRLVTDTQYF. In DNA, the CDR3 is TGTGCCAGTAGTATCCGACTAGTGACAGATACGCAGTATTTT.

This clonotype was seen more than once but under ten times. CDR3 DNA: TGTGCCAGCAGTTTCGGCCAGCCACCCCTCCACTTT. Its protein is CASSFGQPPLHF. This chain uses TRBV12-3 or TRBV12-4 with TRBJ1-6, with D hard to call. Trimming shortened V by 3 bases and J by 11 bases, and 8 bases separated the two germline ends. The CDR3 is 12 amino acids.

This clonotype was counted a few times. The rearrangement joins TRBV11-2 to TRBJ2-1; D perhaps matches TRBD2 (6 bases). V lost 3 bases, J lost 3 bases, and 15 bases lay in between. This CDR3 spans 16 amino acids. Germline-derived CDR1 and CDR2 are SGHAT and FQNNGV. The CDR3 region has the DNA TGTGCCAGCAGCTTCCCTATAGCGGTTCTCTACAATGAGCAGTTCTTC. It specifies CASSFPIAVLYNEQFF.

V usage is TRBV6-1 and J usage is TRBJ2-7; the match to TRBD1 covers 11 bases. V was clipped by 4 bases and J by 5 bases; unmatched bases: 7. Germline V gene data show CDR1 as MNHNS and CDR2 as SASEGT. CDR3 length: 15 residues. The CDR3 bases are TGTGCCAGCAGTGCGCCGGGACAGGGGGTCCACGAGCAGTACGTC. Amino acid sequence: CASSAPGQGVHEQYV.

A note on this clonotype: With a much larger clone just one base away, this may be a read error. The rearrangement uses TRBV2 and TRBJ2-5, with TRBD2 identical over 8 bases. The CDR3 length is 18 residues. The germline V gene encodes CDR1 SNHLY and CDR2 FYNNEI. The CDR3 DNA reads TGTACCAGCACCGACCAGACTAGCGTAAACAAGATGGTGAGGACCCAGTACTTC. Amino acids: CTSTDQTSVNKMVRTQYF.

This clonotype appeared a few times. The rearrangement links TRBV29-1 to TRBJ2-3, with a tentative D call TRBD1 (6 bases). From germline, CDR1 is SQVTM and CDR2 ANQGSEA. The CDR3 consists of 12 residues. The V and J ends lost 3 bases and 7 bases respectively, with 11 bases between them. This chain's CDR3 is CSVEGRGNTQYF. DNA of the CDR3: TGCAGCGTTGAGGGCAGGGGAAATACGCAGTATTTT.

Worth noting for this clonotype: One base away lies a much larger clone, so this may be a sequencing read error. This CDR3 is CASSFVQGAPAKNSQYF. The CDR3 region has the DNA TGTGCCAGCAGTTTTGTCCAGGGGGCGCCGGCCAAAAACAGTCAGTACTTC. V gene TRBV12-3 or TRBV12-4 combines with J gene TRBJ2-4; 8 bases map to TRBD1. This CDR3 comprises 17 residues.

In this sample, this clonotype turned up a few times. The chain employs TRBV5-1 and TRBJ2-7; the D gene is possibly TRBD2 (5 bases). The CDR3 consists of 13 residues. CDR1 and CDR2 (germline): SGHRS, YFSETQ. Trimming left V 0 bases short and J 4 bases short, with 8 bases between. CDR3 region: CASSLGENYEQYV. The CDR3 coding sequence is TGCGCCAGCAGCTTGGGGGAGAATTACGAGCAGTACGTC.

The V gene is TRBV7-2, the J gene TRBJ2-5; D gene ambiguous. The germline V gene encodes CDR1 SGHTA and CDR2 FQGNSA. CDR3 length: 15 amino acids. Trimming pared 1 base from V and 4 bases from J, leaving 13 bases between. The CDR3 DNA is TGTGCCAGCAGCTTAGGCAAGGGTATTGTAGAGACCCAGTACTTC. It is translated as CASSLGKGIVETQYF.

CDR3 sequence reads: CASSLAHPWSSYNEQFF. As DNA, the CDR3 is TGTGCCAGCAGCTTAGCCCACCCTTGGAGCTCCTACAATGAGCAGTTCTTC. J is TRBJ2-1 and V is TRBV7-6; D unclear. The germline V and J ends were trimmed by 0 bases and 0 bases, with 12 bases remaining between them. Per germline, CDR1 SGHVS and CDR2 FNYEAQ. The CDR3 runs 17 residues.

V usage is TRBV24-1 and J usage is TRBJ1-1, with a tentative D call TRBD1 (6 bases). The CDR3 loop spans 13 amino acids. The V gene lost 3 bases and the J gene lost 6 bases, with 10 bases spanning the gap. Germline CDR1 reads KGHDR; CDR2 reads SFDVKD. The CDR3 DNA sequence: TGTGCCACCAGTGATCCCAACAGGGCTGAAGCTTTCTTT. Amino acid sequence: CATSDPNRAEAFF.

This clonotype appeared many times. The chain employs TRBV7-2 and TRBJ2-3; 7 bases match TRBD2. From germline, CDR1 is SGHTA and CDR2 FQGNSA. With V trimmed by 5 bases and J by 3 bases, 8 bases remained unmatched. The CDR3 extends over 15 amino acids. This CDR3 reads CASSRGGIGTDTQYF. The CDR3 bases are TGTGCCAGCAGCCGCGGGGGTATTGGGACAGATACGCAGTATTTT.

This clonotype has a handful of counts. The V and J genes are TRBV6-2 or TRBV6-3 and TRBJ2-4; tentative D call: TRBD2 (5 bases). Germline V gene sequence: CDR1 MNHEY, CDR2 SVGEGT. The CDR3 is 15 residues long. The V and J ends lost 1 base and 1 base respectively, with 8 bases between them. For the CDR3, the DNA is TGTGCCAGCAGTTACTTGAGGGAGGCCAAAAACATTCAGTACTTC. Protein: CASSYLREAKNIQYF.

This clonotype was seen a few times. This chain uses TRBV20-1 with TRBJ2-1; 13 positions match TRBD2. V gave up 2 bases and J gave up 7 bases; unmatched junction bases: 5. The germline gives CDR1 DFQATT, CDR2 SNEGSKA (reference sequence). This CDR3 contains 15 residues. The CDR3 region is CSARKTSGRLNEQFF. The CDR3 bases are TGCAGTGCTAGAAAGACTAGCGGGAGGCTTAATGAGCAGTTCTTC.

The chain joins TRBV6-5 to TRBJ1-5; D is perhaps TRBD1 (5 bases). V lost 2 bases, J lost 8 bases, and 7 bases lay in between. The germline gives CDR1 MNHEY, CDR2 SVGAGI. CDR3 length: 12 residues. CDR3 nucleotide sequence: TGTGCCAGCAGTTACCTAGGGGAGCCCCAGCATTTT. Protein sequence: CASSYLGEPQHF.

This CDR3 reads CASPDPSGGLLSYEQYF. CDR3 DNA: TGTGCCAGCCCGGACCCCAGCGGGGGGCTTCTCTCCTACGAGCAGTACTTC. The chain has TRBV6-1 and TRBJ2-7; TRBD2 matches 9 bases. CDR1 and CDR2 (germline): MNHNS, SASEGT. V lost 8 bases, J lost 0 bases, and 14 bases stayed unmatched. The CDR3 consists of 17 residues.

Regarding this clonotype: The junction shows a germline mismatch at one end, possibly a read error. The CDR3 sequence is CAGSLVAGPSYNEQFF. In nucleotides, the CDR3 is TGTGCCGGCAGCTTAGTCGCGGGCCCCTCCTACAATGAGCAGTTCTTC. The rearrangement uses TRBV7-2 and TRBJ2-1; maybe TRBD2 (5 bases). The CDR3 is 16 amino acids. Germline V gene sequence: CDR1 SGHTA, CDR2 FQGNSA. Filled out from reference TRBV7-2 and TRBJ2-1, the complete variable domain reads GAGVSQSPSNKVTEKGKDVELRCDPISGHTALYWYRQSLGQGLEFLIYFQGNSAPDKSGLPSDRFSAERTGGSVSTLTIQRTQQEDSAVYLCAGSLVAGPSYNEQFFGPGTRLTVL.

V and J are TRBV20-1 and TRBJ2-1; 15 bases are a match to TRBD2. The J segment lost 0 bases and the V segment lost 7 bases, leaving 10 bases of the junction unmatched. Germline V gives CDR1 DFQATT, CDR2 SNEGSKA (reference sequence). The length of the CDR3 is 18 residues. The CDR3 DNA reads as TGCAGTGGAATTGGACTAGCGGGAGGGGTTAGCTCCTACAATGAGCAGTTCTTC. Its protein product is CSGIGLAGGVSSYNEQFF.

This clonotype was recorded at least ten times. CDR3 nucleotides: TGCGCCAGCAGCCAGGGACTAGCGGGAAGCTCCTACGAGCAGTACTTC. Translating gives CASSQGLAGSSYEQYF. The chain joins TRBV4-3 to TRBJ2-7, with 13 nucleotides matching TRBD2. V lost 3 bases and J lost 0; bases outside the gene matches: 2. The germline gives CDR1 LGHNA, CDR2 YSLEER. There are 16 residues in the CDR3.

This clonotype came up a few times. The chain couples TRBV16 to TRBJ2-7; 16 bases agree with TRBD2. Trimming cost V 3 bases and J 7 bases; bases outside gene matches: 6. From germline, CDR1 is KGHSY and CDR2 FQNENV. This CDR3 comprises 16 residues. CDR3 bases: TGTGCCAGCAGCCATTCCGGGACTAGCGGGAGGGGTGAGCAGTACGTC. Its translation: CASSHSGTSGRGEQYV.

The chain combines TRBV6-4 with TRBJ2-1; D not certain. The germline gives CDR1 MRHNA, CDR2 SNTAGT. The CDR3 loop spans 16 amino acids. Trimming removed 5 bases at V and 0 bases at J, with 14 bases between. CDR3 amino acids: CASSPDLISSYNEQFF. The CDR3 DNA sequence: TGTGCCAGCAGTCCTGATCTGATAAGCTCCTACAATGAGCAGTTCTTC.

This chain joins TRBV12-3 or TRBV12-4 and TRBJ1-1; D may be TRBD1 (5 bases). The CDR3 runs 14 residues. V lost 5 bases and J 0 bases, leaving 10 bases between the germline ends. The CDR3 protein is CASSGSGLNTEAFF. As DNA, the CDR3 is TGTGCCAGCAGTGGGTCAGGGTTGAACACTGAAGCTTTCTTT.

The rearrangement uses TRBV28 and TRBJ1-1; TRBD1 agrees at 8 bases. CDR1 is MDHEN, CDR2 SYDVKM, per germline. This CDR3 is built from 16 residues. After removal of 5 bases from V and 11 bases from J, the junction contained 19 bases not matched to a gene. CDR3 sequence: CASSLGQGVKKLEAFF. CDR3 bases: TGTGCCAGCAGTCTCGGACAGGGAGTGAAGAAACTCGAGGCTTTCTTT.

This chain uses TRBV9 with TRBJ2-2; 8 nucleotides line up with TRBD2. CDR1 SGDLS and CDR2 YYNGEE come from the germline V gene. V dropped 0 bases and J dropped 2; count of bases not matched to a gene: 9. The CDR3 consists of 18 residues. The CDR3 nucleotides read TGTGCCAGCAGCGTAGGGCCAGCGGGAGCCCTAAACACCGGGGAGCTGTTTTTT. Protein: CASSVGPAGALNTGELFF.

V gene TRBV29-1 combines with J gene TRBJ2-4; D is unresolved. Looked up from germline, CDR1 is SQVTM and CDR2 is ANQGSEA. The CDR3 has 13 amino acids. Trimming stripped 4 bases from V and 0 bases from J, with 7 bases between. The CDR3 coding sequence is TGCAGCGTTGGTCCGTTAGCCAAAAACATTCAGTACTTC. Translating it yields CSVGPLAKNIQYF. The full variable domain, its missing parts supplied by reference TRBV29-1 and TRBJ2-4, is SAVISQKPSRDICQRGTSLTIQCQVDSQVTMMFWYRQQPGQSLTLIATANQGSEATYESGFVIDKFPISRPNLTFSTLTVSNMSPEDSSIYLCSVGPLAKNIQYFGAGTRLSVL.

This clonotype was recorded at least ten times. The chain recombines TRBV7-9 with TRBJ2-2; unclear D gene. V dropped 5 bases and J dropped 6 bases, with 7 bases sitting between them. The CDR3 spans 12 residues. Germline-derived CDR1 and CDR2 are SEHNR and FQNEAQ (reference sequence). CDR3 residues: CASSPTPGELFF. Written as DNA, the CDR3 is TGTGCCAGCAGCCCGACACCCGGGGAGCTGTTTTTT.

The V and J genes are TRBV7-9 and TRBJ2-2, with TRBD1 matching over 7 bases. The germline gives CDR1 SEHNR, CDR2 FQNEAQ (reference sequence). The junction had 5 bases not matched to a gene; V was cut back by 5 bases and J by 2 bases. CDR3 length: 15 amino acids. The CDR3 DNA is TGTGCCAGCAGCCCCTGGGACAGCAACACCGGGGAGCTGTTTTTT. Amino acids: CASSPWDSNTGELFF.

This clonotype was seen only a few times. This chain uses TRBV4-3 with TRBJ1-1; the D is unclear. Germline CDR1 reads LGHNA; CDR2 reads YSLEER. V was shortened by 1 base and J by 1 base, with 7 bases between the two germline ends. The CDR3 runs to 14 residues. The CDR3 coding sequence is TGCGCCAGCAGCCAAGGACGGAGGAACACTGAAGCTTTCTTT. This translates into CASSQGRRNTEAFF.